The 3 T cell receptor beta chains reported below all come from one sample, sequenced in a study of blood T cell repertoires in COVID-19. The method was immunoSEQ multiplex PCR; TCRdb's version includes in-frame clones alone and lacks a portion of them. The sample includes around 210,000 clones, 86% of them seen just once. Sequencing was carried out using peripheral blood. The origin of the receptors is a woman in her seventies with acute or convalescent COVID-19.

The V and J genes are TRBV3-1 (or the pseudogene TRBV3-2) and TRBJ1-5; TRBD1 matches 7 bases. The germline V gene encodes CDR1 LGHDT and CDR2 YNNKEL (reference sequence). The CDR3 covers 14 residues. V was pared by 4 bases and J by 2 bases, with 2 bases of the junction left unmatched. In nucleotides, the CDR3 is TGTGCCAGCAGCCTTGGGACAGGCAATCAGCCCCAGCATTTT. Its protein product is CASSLGTGNQPQHF.

The genes are TRBV4-2 and TRBJ1-3; no firm D call. V was trimmed by 0 bases and J by 5 bases, leaving 5 bases between them. This CDR3 comprises 13 residues. The V gene's germline CDR1 is LGHNA and CDR2 YNFKEQ. DNA for the CDR3: TGTGCCAGCAGCCAAGAAGAGAGAAACACCATATATTTT. This translates into CASSQEERNTIYF.

This clone was observed a single time. J is TRBJ1-1 and V is TRBV3-1 (or the pseudogene TRBV3-2), with D unclear. The CDR3 length is 11 residues. The germline gives CDR1 LGHDT, CDR2 YNNKEL (reference sequence). Trimming took 4 bases from V and 6 from J, leaving 6 bases between them. The CDR3 is CASSRAAEAFF. In nucleotides, the CDR3 is TGTGCCAGCAGCCGCGCCGCTGAAGCTTTCTTT.